Listed here is a single T cell receptor beta chain. This clonotype was detected a few times. This receptor's antigen is unknown. No qualities accompany the bases; no much larger clone lies one base away. The data derive from a study of T-cell reconstitution after alpha-beta-depleted transplantation in children (dated by TCRdb to the mid-2010s). About the investigation overall: Using TCR repertoire profiling, the study quantitatively followed how T-cell immune reconstitution unfolded in children after TCRalphabeta/CD19-depleted allogeneic hematopoietic cell transplantation.

The treatment or condition tag for this specimen amounts to: allogeneic hematopoietic cell transplantation with graft depleted of TCRalphabeta T cells and CD19 B cells. The transplant recipients were children given TCRalphabeta/CD19-depleted allogeneic hematopoietic cell grafts. The CDR3 covers 13 residues, taking in both the cysteine and the phenylalanine. Just the 39-base CDR3 DNA is kept, in frame starting at base 1. V has 3 bases trimmed and J has 9 bases trimmed; junction bases matching no gene number 11. In the germline V gene (reference sequence), CDR1 corresponds to GTSNPN and CDR2 to SVGIG. Libraries came from PCR. The sequencing machine was an Illumina HiSeq 2500. Molecular barcoding was employed in the preparation of TCR libraries, with unique molecular identifiers being used to normalize TCRbeta repertoire quantification. Using fastp trimming at Q25 and MiXCR clonotype assembly, TCRdb reanalyzed the public sequencing data and kept in-frame beta chains. CDR3 protein duplicates are merged, each entry listing the most common genes and DNA. Across this sample there are about 150,000 distinct CDR3 sequences, with 11% seen only once. Clones ranked in the top ten supply about 13% of the sample.

Study-wide findings and limitations: About two months after transplant, the apparently early recovery of alphabetaT-cell counts reportedly depended on just several hundred clones that had expanded rapidly and came from non-depleted graft cells. In some patients, the high TCRbeta diversity seen at day 60 was put down to recipient T cells and intrathymic progenitors that had survived conditioning. The frequencies of hyperexpanded clones fell over the following months, and after one year, T-cell counts and TCRbeta diversity were mostly attributed to newly produced T cells.

The source is a boy aged 2-9 years with acute myeloid leukemia, due to receive a stem cell transplant. The sequence is built from TRBV30 and TRBJ2-7, and TRBD1 matches 7 of the central bases. The specimen comprised PBMCs, sampled before TCRalphabeta/CD19-depleted stem cell transplant. The DNA sequence follows: TGTGCCTGGAGGTCACCCCAACAGGGGCGGCAGTACTTC. It codes for CAWRSPQQGRQYF.